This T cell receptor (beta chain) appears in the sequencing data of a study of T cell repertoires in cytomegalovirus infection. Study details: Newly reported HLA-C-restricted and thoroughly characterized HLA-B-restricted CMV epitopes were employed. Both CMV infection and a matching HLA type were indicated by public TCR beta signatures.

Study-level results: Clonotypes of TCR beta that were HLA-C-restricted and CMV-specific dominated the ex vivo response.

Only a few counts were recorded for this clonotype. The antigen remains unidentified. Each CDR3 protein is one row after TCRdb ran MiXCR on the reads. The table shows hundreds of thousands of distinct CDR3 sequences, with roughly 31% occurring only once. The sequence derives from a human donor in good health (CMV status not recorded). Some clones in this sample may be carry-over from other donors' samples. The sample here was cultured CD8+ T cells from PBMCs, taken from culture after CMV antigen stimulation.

CDR3 nucleotides: TGTGCCTCCGGAGAGGGGAGCTACGAGCAGTACTTC. Residues: CASGEGSYEQYF. The chain carries TRBV2 and TRBJ2-7; D tentatively reads TRBD1 or TRBD2 (5 bases each). CDR1 is SNHLY and CDR2 is FYNNEI in the germline V gene. Trimming removed 11 bases from V and 3 bases from J, with 14 bases in between. The CDR3 spans 12 residues.